The rows below give T cell receptor beta chains drawn from one sample of a study of radiotherapy plus CTLA-4 blockade in lung cancer. Sequencing was performed with immunoSEQ multiplex PCR; in TCRdb, only in-frame clones are kept and a portion is missing. The table shows about 51,000 clones, with roughly 83% occurring only once. The sample here was peripheral blood, taken from a patient treated with radiotherapy plus ipilimumab. The receptor source for this set is a human donor with non-small cell lung cancer who had a complete response to radiotherapy plus ipilimumab. The conserved cysteine and the conserved F or W are not part of the CDR3 here. The D gene is left open where the match is weak. Clone size is shown for a subset of rows, as once, few, many or a class of expanded clone.

>TRBD1|.|TRBJ1-2|TRBV29-1
SVPGQGGGYT
>TRBD1|.|TRBJ2-3|TRBV7-9
ASSIGTGTDTQY
>.|.|TRBJ2-3|TRBV2
ASRPGDGTDTQY
>TRBD1|.|TRBJ2-1|TRBV27
ASSFNRGRDNEQF
>.|.|TRBJ2-2|TRBV10-1
ASSEGGFGELF
>.|once|.|TRBV9
ASSVGAGMGYEQY
>.|.|TRBJ2-4|TRBV30
AWSDNTGAKNIQY
>TRBD1|.|TRBJ2-5|TRBV28
ASSPTGVGETQY
>TRBD2|.|TRBJ2-3|TRBV10-3
AISGASGGTTDTQY
>.|.|TRBJ1-5|TRBV19
ASSIWTVNSNQPQH
>TRBD1|.|TRBJ2-3|TRBV4-3
ASSQDTGGTTQY
>.|.|TRBJ2-4|TRBV18
ASSPASVAKNIQY
>.|few|TRBJ1-2|TRBV5-1
ASAPPGNYGYT
>TRBD1|.|TRBJ1-6|TRBV2
ASSGQGPSYNSPLH
>TRBD2|.|TRBJ2-3|TRBV19
ASAGLAGTDTQY
>TRBD2|.|TRBJ2-5|TRBV10-2
ASSEASSGTLAGQETQY
>.|once|TRBJ2-2|TRBV18
ASSPPSRVTSPGELF
>TRBD1|once|TRBJ2-5|TRBV27
ASRLGGSQETQY
>.|.|TRBJ2-3|TRBV29-1
SVDGGAWGADTQY
>TRBD1|.|TRBJ2-3|TRBV11-3
ASSSRQGAMDTQY
>.|once|TRBJ1-4|TRBV19
ASSIGLVGSEKLF
>TRBD1|few|TRBJ2-3|TRBV25-1
ASSGDRDRGTDTQY
>.|.|TRBJ2-4|TRBV19
ASSIDPLRGNIQY
>.|.|TRBJ1-1|TRBV27
ASSLSRGSREAF
>.|.|TRBJ2-3|TRBV10-1
ASSGIETDTQY
>TRBD1|few|TRBJ2-3|TRBV10-2
ASSVQGGPDTQY
>.|few|TRBJ1-3|TRBV14
ASSQKLGRGSGNTIY
>TRBD1|.|TRBJ1-6|TRBV4-3
ASSFRTGNSPLH
>.|.|TRBJ1-2|TRBV30
AWTGSTTGGGGYT
>TRBD2|.|TRBJ2-5|TRBV5-4
ASSLKGRLAGMETQY
>.|.|TRBJ1-1|TRBV2
ASSEQGGQNTEAF
>.|.|TRBJ1-2|TRBV7-9
ASSPGIDRILANYGYT
>TRBD2|few|TRBJ2-2|TRBV7-9
ASSPGGGRAGTGELF
>.|.|TRBJ2-3|TRBV7-2
AAKRDFNTDTQY
>TRBD1|.|TRBJ1-2|TRBV4-1
ASSQDVQGQGYT
>TRBD1|.|TRBJ1-2|TRBV15
ATSADRDYGYT
>.|.|TRBJ2-1|TRBV6-5
ASSYSSRRWNEQF
>TRBD2|.|TRBJ2-1|TRBV6-5
ASRKGTSGSDEQF
>.|.|TRBJ1-5|TRBV10-2
ASSESRGQPQH
>.|.|TRBJ1-1|TRBV18
ASPPPGGVEAF
>.|.|TRBJ2-7|TRBV7-2
ASSSRTAYYEQY
>.|.|TRBJ1-1|TRBV7-8
ASSLTLLATEAF
>TRBD2|.|TRBJ2-5|TRBV7-9
ASSLRRIAGGRGETQY
>.|few|TRBJ2-7|TRBV10-2
ASSAVYEQY
>TRBD1|.|TRBJ2-7|TRBV5-6
ASSLVRTGGLAMHEQY
>TRBD2|.|TRBJ2-1|TRBV7-8
ASSLRSTSGAYNEQF
>TRBD2|.|TRBJ2-3|TRBV11-3
ASSIRRGQSGRVVTDTQY
>TRBD1|.|TRBJ1-2|TRBV6-1
ASSEALTGTENYGYT
>.|.|TRBJ1-1|TRBV7-9
ASSPLSLRDPDTEAF
>TRBD1|once|TRBJ2-5|TRBV6-1
ASSPQGVGQETQY
>.|few|TRBJ1-2|TRBV28
ASSPNYGYT
>TRBD2|.|TRBJ2-3|TRBV5-1
ASSSGTSGHTDTQY